This T cell receptor beta chain is drawn from a study of OX40 agonist ivuxolimab in advanced cancers. Study-wide findings and caveats: Still undetermined is the antigen specificity of the expanded peripheral T cells.

Generated by immunoSEQ multiplex PCR, the TCRdb table keeps only in-frame clones and is missing some. The sample holds more than 45,000 clones, nearly 90% seen once. With regard to this clone: Its cognate antigen is unknown.

Germline loops: CDR1 SGDLS, CDR2 YYNGEE. The germline V and J ends were trimmed by 4 bases and 8 bases, with 18 bases remaining between them. The CDR3 has 15 amino acids. This receptor was taken from an adult with an advanced solid tumor such as melanoma, head and neck, liver or kidney cancer. Sequencing used CD4+ or CD8+ T cells sorted from blood, obtained in a trial of the OX40 agonist ivuxolimab. J is TRBJ2-2 and V is TRBV9; maybe TRBD2 (6 bases). The CDR3 reads CASSSRGSGRGELFF. CDR3 in DNA: TGTGCCAGCAGCTCCCGGGGTAGCGGAAGGGGGGAGCTGTTTTTT.